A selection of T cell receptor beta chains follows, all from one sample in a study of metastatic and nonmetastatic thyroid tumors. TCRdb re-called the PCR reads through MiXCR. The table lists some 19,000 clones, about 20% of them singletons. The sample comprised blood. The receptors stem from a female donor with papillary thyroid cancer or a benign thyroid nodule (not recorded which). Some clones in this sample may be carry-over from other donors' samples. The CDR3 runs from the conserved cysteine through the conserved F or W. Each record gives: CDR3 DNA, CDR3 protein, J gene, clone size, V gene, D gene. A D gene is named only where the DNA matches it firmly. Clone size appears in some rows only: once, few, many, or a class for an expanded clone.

DNA: TGTGCCAGCAGAGCAGGGACCCTCTATGGCTACACCTTC
CDR3: CASRAGTLYGYTF
J: TRBJ1-2
size: -
V: TRBV12-3/TRBV12-4
D: -

DNA: TGCAGTGCTGGAGCGGGAGGGAACACCGGGGAGCTGTTTTTT
CDR3: CSAGAGGNTGELFF
J: TRBJ2-2
size: many
V: TRBV20-1
D: TRBD2

DNA: TGTGCCAGCAGCGCGACAGGGGGCGGATATGGCTACACCTTC
CDR3: CASSATGGGYGYTF
J: TRBJ1-2
size: many
V: TRBV7-9
D: TRBD1

DNA: TGTGCCACCAGTGATTCCTGGGAGACCCAGTACTTC
CDR3: CATSDSWETQYF
J: TRBJ2-5
size: many
V: TRBV24-1
D: -

DNA: TGTGCCAGCAGTTTCGACACGGATACTCAGTATTTT
CDR3: CASSFDTDTQYF
J: TRBJ2-3
size: -
V: TRBV27
D: -

DNA: TGCAGTGCTAGCCTACTAGCGGGAAAGTCCTACGAGCAGTACTTC
CDR3: CSASLLAGKSYEQYF
J: TRBJ2-7
size: many
V: TRBV20-1
D: TRBD2

DNA: TGTGCCAGCAGTTACAGGGGCGATCGGGACTTC
CDR3: CASSYRGDRDF
J: TRBJ2-5
size: many
V: TRBV6-2/TRBV6-3
D: -

DNA: TGTGCCAGCAGCTTCTCCGGGACAGGGGGACGCGAGCAGTACTTC
CDR3: CASSFSGTGGREQYF
J: TRBJ2-7
size: many
V: TRBV7-9
D: TRBD1

DNA: TGTGCCAGCATCGAACAGGGGTTGACCGTTGGCTACACCTTC
CDR3: CASIEQGLTVGYTF
J: TRBJ1-2
size: -
V: TRBV7-9
D: TRBD1

DNA: TGTGCCAGCAGCTTGGGCAGGCATAGTGCTGAAGCTTTCTTT
CDR3: CASSLGRHSAEAFF
J: TRBJ1-1
size: -
V: TRBV13
D: -

DNA: TGTGCCAGCAGGACATCCTTATTGGGTTTACATGAAAAACTGTTTTTT
CDR3: CASRTSLLGLHEKLFF
J: TRBJ1-4
size: many
V: TRBV2
D: -

DNA: TGTGCCAGCAGTCCGCCGCCCGCCCTCTACGAGCAGTACTTC
CDR3: CASSPPPALYEQYF
J: TRBJ2-7
size: few
V: TRBV6-2/TRBV6-3
D: -

DNA: TGCGCCAGCAGCTTTGTAGGCAGGGGATGGGGTGAGCAGTTCTTC
CDR3: CASSFVGRGWGEQFF
J: TRBJ2-1
size: many
V: TRBV5-1
D: -

DNA: TGTGCCTGGGGAAAGATGGCTGGAAACACCATATATTTT
CDR3: CAWGKMAGNTIYF
J: TRBJ1-3
size: -
V: TRBV30
D: -

DNA: TGTGCCACCAGCAGAGATTCCGGCGGGTACAATGAGCAGTTCTTC
CDR3: CATSRDSGGYNEQFF
J: TRBJ2-1
size: many
V: TRBV15
D: -

DNA: TGTGCCAGCAGGGCGCTAGATGATACGCAGTATTTT
CDR3: CASRALDDTQYF
J: TRBJ2-3
size: many
V: TRBV6-1
D: -

DNA: TGTGCCAGCAGCGAAAAGACAGTGGGGATTGACGCTGAAGCTTTCTTT
CDR3: CASSEKTVGIDAEAFF
J: TRBJ1-1
size: -
V: TRBV6-1
D: -